Listed below are T cell receptor beta chains from one sample, sequenced in a study of cytomegalovirus exposure and HLA in healthy donors. Sequenced by immunoSEQ multiplex PCR; TCRdb stores in-frame clones only, minus some. The sample records approximately 150,000 clones, approximately 80% being singletons. Sample: PBMCs. The receptors stem from a woman aged 40 to 49 in good health and CMV-seropositive. CDR3s include the opening cysteine and the closing phenylalanine or tryptophan. A D gene is named only where the DNA matches it firmly. Size is omitted from some rows. Given values are once, few, many or a class for expanded clones.

CDR3nt: TGTGCCAGCAGCTTCCGGACTAGCGGGGGCTACGAGCAGTACTTC
CDR3aa: CASSFRTSGGYEQYF
d_gene: TRBD2
v_gene: TRBV11-3
j_gene: TRBJ2-7
abundance: few

CDR3nt: TGTGCCAGCAGCTGGGGGACAGGGGGGTACACTGAAGCTTTCTTT
CDR3aa: CASSWGTGGYTEAFF
d_gene: TRBD1
v_gene: TRBV7-9
j_gene: TRBJ1-1
abundance: NA

CDR3nt: TGTGCCAGTAGTACCGTAGCGGGGGGGCGCGATGAGCAGTTCTTC
CDR3aa: CASSTVAGGRDEQFF
d_gene: TRBD2
v_gene: TRBV19
j_gene: TRBJ2-1
abundance: once

CDR3nt: TGTGCCAGCAGCCCGGGCGGGGGGGCAGGTGGTGGCTACACCTTC
CDR3aa: CASSPGGGAGGGYTF
d_gene: NA
v_gene: TRBV7-2
j_gene: TRBJ1-2
abundance: NA

CDR3nt: TGTGCCAGCAGTTCCTGGTCCCGGGGACTGGACGGCTACACCTTC
CDR3aa: CASSSWSRGLDGYTF
d_gene: NA
v_gene: TRBV27
j_gene: TRBJ1-2
abundance: once

CDR3nt: TGTGCCAGCAGAAAGCCCACAGGGGTAGCAGATACGCAGTATTTT
CDR3aa: CASRKPTGVADTQYF
d_gene: TRBD1
v_gene: TRBV6-6
j_gene: TRBJ2-3
abundance: NA

CDR3nt: TGTGCCATCCAGGGACAGGGGGGGGAAAAACTGTTTTTT
CDR3aa: CAIQGQGGEKLFF
d_gene: TRBD1
v_gene: TRBV6-1
j_gene: TRBJ1-4
abundance: NA

CDR3nt: TGTGCCTGGAGTGTAGCTGGCGGGAGAAAGTATTTT
CDR3aa: CAWSVAGGRKYF
d_gene: TRBD2
v_gene: TRBV30
j_gene: TRBJ2-3
abundance: NA

CDR3nt: TGTGCCAGTAGAGATCGGACAGGGGGGCTCGGTTTTGGAAACACCATATATTTT
CDR3aa: CASRDRTGGLGFGNTIYF
d_gene: TRBD1
v_gene: TRBV19
j_gene: TRBJ1-3
abundance: NA

CDR3nt: TGCGCCAGCAGCCCCGGGACAGCGGGTTACCAAGAGACCCAGTACTTC
CDR3aa: CASSPGTAGYQETQYF
d_gene: NA
v_gene: TRBV4-1
j_gene: TRBJ2-5
abundance: NA

CDR3nt: TGTGCCAGCAGTCTACAACTAGCCTACAATGAGCAGTTCTTC
CDR3aa: CASSLQLAYNEQFF
d_gene: NA
v_gene: TRBV6-1
j_gene: TRBJ2-1
abundance: NA

CDR3nt: TGTGCCAGTAGTCTCGATCGGACAGCCGCTAACTATGGCTACACCTTC
CDR3aa: CASSLDRTAANYGYTF
d_gene: NA
v_gene: TRBV19
j_gene: TRBJ1-2
abundance: NA

CDR3nt: TGTGCCAGCAGCCAGAGAAATAACTATGGCTACACCTTC
CDR3aa: CASSQRNNYGYTF
d_gene: NA
v_gene: TRBV14
j_gene: TRBJ1-2
abundance: NA

CDR3nt: TGCGCCAGCAGTGAGTCGAGAGGATACACTGAAGCTTTCTTT
CDR3aa: CASSESRGYTEAFF
d_gene: NA
v_gene: TRBV10-2
j_gene: TRBJ1-1
abundance: NA

CDR3nt: TGTGCCAGCAGCCAAAACGGACTCATGAACACTGAAGCTTTCTTT
CDR3aa: CASSQNGLMNTEAFF
d_gene: NA
v_gene: TRBV5-4
j_gene: TRBJ1-1
abundance: few

CDR3nt: TGTGCCAGCAGTTTCACCGGGGGAATCTACGAGCAGTACTTC
CDR3aa: CASSFTGGIYEQYF
d_gene: NA
v_gene: TRBV28
j_gene: TRBJ2-7
abundance: NA

CDR3nt: TGTGCCAGCAGCCCCAATGTGGGGGGAAATGAGCAGTTCTTC
CDR3aa: CASSPNVGGNEQFF
d_gene: NA
v_gene: TRBV14
j_gene: TRBJ2-1
abundance: NA

CDR3nt: TGTGCCAGTAGTATCAGGACAGGATATGACGGCTACACCTTC
CDR3aa: CASSIRTGYDGYTF
d_gene: TRBD1
v_gene: TRBV19
j_gene: TRBJ1-2
abundance: few

CDR3nt: TGTGCCAGCAGTTTAAGACAGACCGGGGAGCTGTTTTTT
CDR3aa: CASSLRQTGELFF
d_gene: NA
v_gene: TRBV27
j_gene: TRBJ2-2
abundance: NA

CDR3nt: TGTGCCAGCAGCTTAGGGACAGCGAACACCGGGGAGCTGTTTTTT
CDR3aa: CASSLGTANTGELFF
d_gene: NA
v_gene: TRBV11-3
j_gene: TRBJ2-2
abundance: NA

CDR3nt: TGTGCCAGCAGCTTGGAGGGTAGCGGGGCCACAGATACGCAGTATTTT
CDR3aa: CASSLEGSGATDTQYF
d_gene: TRBD2
v_gene: TRBV5-8
j_gene: TRBJ2-3
abundance: NA

CDR3nt: TGTTCCAGCAGCTCGACCGGGACTAGGGGTGAGCAGTTCTTC
CDR3aa: CSSSSTGTRGEQFF
d_gene: TRBD2
v_gene: TRBV7-9
j_gene: TRBJ2-1
abundance: NA

CDR3nt: TGTGCCATCAGTTCCGGGGACACTGAAGCTTTCTTT
CDR3aa: CAISSGDTEAFF
d_gene: NA
v_gene: TRBV10-3
j_gene: TRBJ1-1
abundance: few

CDR3nt: TGCGCCAGCAGTGATATATTAGCGAGCAATCAGCCCCAGCATTTT
CDR3aa: CASSDILASNQPQHF
d_gene: NA
v_gene: TRBV10-2
j_gene: TRBJ1-5
abundance: NA

CDR3nt: TGTGCCAGCAGTTTAGCCGGGGGTCCTCTTCCCACAGATACGCAGTATTTT
CDR3aa: CASSLAGGPLPTDTQYF
d_gene: NA
v_gene: TRBV28
j_gene: TRBJ2-3
abundance: NA

CDR3nt: TGCGCCAGCAGCCAAGATCTGGACACCTCCTCCTACGAGCAGTACTTC
CDR3aa: CASSQDLDTSSYEQYF
d_gene: NA
v_gene: TRBV4-3
j_gene: TRBJ2-7
abundance: few

CDR3nt: TGTGCCAGCAGTGGTGGTGGGGCCCCTCGAGCTTTCTTT
CDR3aa: CASSGGGAPRAFF
d_gene: NA
v_gene: TRBV2
j_gene: TRBJ1-1
abundance: NA

CDR3nt: TGTGCCAGCAGCCAAGTAAAATTAGCGGGAGGAAGCACAGATACGCAGTATTTT
CDR3aa: CASSQVKLAGGSTDTQYF
d_gene: TRBD2
v_gene: TRBV4-2
j_gene: TRBJ2-3
abundance: NA

CDR3nt: TGTGCCAGCAGCTTTAGACTAGCGGAAGTTTACGAGCAGTACTTC
CDR3aa: CASSFRLAEVYEQYF
d_gene: TRBD2
v_gene: TRBV7-2
j_gene: TRBJ2-7
abundance: once

CDR3nt: TGTGCCAGCAGTCCTCGGGTGGGACAGGGCTACGAGCAGTACTTC
CDR3aa: CASSPRVGQGYEQYF
d_gene: TRBD1
v_gene: TRBV7-2
j_gene: TRBJ2-7
abundance: NA

CDR3nt: TGTGCTAGTGGCACAGGGTTCGCCGAGCAGTACTTC
CDR3aa: CASGTGFAEQYF
d_gene: NA
v_gene: TRBV12-5
j_gene: TRBJ2-7
abundance: NA

CDR3nt: TGTGCCAGCAGCCATTCGGGACTAGCGGGGGAAACCGTTACCTACGAGCAGTACTTC
CDR3aa: CASSHSGLAGETVTYEQYF
d_gene: TRBD2
v_gene: TRBV16
j_gene: TRBJ2-7
abundance: few

CDR3nt: TGTGCCAGCTCACAGCCACGGTCCTCTGGGGCCAACGTCCTGACTTTC
CDR3aa: CASSQPRSSGANVLTF
d_gene: NA
v_gene: TRBV18
j_gene: TRBJ2-6
abundance: once

CDR3nt: TGCGCCAGCAGCACCGGACAGGGGGTCCACGAGCAGTACTTC
CDR3aa: CASSTGQGVHEQYF
d_gene: TRBD1
v_gene: TRBV5-1
j_gene: TRBJ2-7
abundance: few

CDR3nt: TGTGCCAGCAGCCCGGGACAGGGGGGGAACACTGAAGCTTTCTTT
CDR3aa: CASSPGQGGNTEAFF
d_gene: TRBD1
v_gene: TRBV7-9
j_gene: TRBJ1-1
abundance: NA

CDR3nt: TGTGCCAGCAGTTCATTATCTGCAGGGGGCGCAGAAGCTTTCTTT
CDR3aa: CASSSLSAGGAEAFF
d_gene: TRBD1
v_gene: TRBV6-5
j_gene: TRBJ1-1
abundance: NA

CDR3nt: TGTGCCAGCAGCATTGACAGGAACACTGAAGCTTTCTTT
CDR3aa: CASSIDRNTEAFF
d_gene: NA
v_gene: TRBV5-6
j_gene: TRBJ1-1
abundance: few

CDR3nt: TGTGCCAGCAGTGAAGCGTCACAGGCCATTCAGTACTTC
CDR3aa: CASSEASQAIQYF
d_gene: NA
v_gene: TRBV2
j_gene: TRBJ2-4
abundance: NA